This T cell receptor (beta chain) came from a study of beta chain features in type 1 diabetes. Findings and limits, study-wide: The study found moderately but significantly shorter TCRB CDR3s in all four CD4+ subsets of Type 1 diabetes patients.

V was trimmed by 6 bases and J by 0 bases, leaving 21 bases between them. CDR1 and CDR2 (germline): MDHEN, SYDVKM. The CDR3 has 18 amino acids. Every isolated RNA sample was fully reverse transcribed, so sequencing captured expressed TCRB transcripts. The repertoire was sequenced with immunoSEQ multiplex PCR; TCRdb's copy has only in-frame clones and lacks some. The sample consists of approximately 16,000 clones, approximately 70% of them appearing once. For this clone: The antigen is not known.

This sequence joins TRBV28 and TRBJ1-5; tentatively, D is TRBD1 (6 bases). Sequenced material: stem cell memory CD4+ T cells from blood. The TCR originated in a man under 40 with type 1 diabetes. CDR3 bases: TGTGCCAGCAGCCGGAGAACAGGGACCCGTCCTAGCAATCAGCCCCAGCATTTT. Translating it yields CASSRRTGTRPSNQPQHF.